The 24 T cell receptor beta chains below come from one sample, sequenced in a study of OX40 agonist ivuxolimab in advanced cancers. The protocol was immunoSEQ multiplex PCR, while the TCRdb copy is restricted to in-frame clones and leaves out a portion. The top ten hold 0.19% of the sample, which has fewer than 90,000 clones, 85% to 90% seen once. The source was CD4+ or CD8+ T cells sorted from blood, collected in a trial of the OX40 agonist ivuxolimab. Receptors were obtained from an adult with an advanced solid tumor such as melanoma, head and neck, liver or kidney cancer.

The genes are TRBV18 and TRBJ1-5; weak D call: TRBD1 (5 bases). Trimming removed 5 bases at V and 1 base at J, with 12 bases between. The CDR3 loop spans 15 amino acids. Germline lookup yields CDR1 KGHSH and CDR2 LQKENI. The CDR3 DNA is TGTGCCAGCTCAAACCGGGACTCGAGCAATCAGCCCCAGCATTTT. This codes for CASSNRDSSNQPQHF.

This clone has just one count. This chain connects TRBV4-3 to TRBJ2-7; TRBD2 aligns across 10 bases. CDR1 is LGHNA, CDR2 YSLEER, per germline. This CDR3 has 17 residues. V dropped 2 bases and J dropped 7; count of bases not matched to a gene: 14. As DNA, the CDR3 is TGCGCCAGCAGCCAATTCCCCGATAGCGGGAGGTCGTGGGAGCAGTACTTC. As protein: CASSQFPDSGRSWEQYF.

The genes are TRBV7-2 and TRBJ2-3; D is possibly TRBD2 (5 bases). Germline V gives CDR1 SGHTA, CDR2 FQGNSA. With 6 bases removed from V and 3 bases from J, the gap between germline ends came to 13 bases. CDR3 length equals 14 residues. CDR3 DNA: TGTGCCAGCAGGCGGGCCTTCGGGACAGATACGCAGTATTTT. Encoded protein: CASRRAFGTDTQYF.

V usage is TRBV2 and J usage is TRBJ1-5, with a tentative D call TRBD1 (6 bases). The CDR3 consists of 13 residues. Germline CDR1 SNHLY, CDR2 FYNNEI. V lost 5 bases and J lost 4, with 9 bases in between. CDR3 protein: CASSPTGNQPQHF. DNA for the CDR3: TGTGCCAGCAGTCCGACAGGTAATCAGCCCCAGCATTTT.

This chain links TRBV19 with TRBJ2-1; 9 nucleotides align to TRBD2. Germline V lookup: CDR1 LNHDA, CDR2 SQIVND (reference sequence). Unmatched junction bases numbered 13, after V lost 4 bases and J lost 6 bases. The CDR3 has 17 amino acids. The CDR3: CASSTPPGGGASNEQFF. The CDR3 nucleotides read TGTGCCAGTAGTACGCCCCCGGGCGGGGGGGCCTCCAATGAGCAGTTCTTC.

This chain joins TRBV5-1 and TRBJ1-4; possibly TRBD1 for D (5 bases). CDR1 and CDR2 from the germline V gene are SGHRS and YFSETQ. The CDR3 covers 14 residues. V shed 2 bases and J shed 8 bases, with 13 bases lying between them. CDR3 loop: CASSFGTLEEKLFF. CDR3 bases: TGCGCCAGCAGCTTCGGGACTCTCGAAGAAAAACTGTTTTTT.

The rearrangement uses TRBV7-6 and TRBJ1-2; 8 bases match TRBD1. Germline assignment: CDR1 SGHVS and CDR2 FNYEAQ. V lost 4 bases, J lost 2 bases, and 0 bases stayed unmatched. This CDR3 contains 13 residues. The CDR3 bases are TGTGCCAGCAGCTACAGGGGGAACTATGGCTACACCTTC. As protein: CASSYRGNYGYTF.

The gene calls are TRBV28 and TRBJ2-2; tentative D call: TRBD2 (5 bases). Germline V gives CDR1 MDHEN, CDR2 SYDVKM. The CDR3 runs to 17 residues. The germline V and J ends were trimmed by 5 bases and 0 bases, with 16 bases remaining between them. The CDR3 loop reads CASSKSRRFPNTGELFF. CDR3 bases: TGTGCCAGCAGTAAAAGCAGGAGGTTCCCGAACACCGGGGAGCTGTTTTTT.

The rearrangement uses TRBV6-6 and TRBJ2-7, with TRBD1 as a possible D gene (6 bases). The germline V gene has CDR1 MNHNY and CDR2 SVGAGI (reference sequence). The V gene lost 1 base and the J gene lost 3 bases, with 10 bases spanning the gap. The CDR3 loop spans 14 amino acids. This CDR3 is CASSYLGHNYEQYF. The CDR3, as DNA: TGTGCCAGCAGTTACTTGGGACATAACTACGAGCAGTACTTC.

Regarding this clone: The sample carries other DNA sequences with the same CDR3. This sequence joins TRBV9 and TRBJ2-3; D ambiguous. CDR3 length: 13 residues. Germline loops: CDR1 SGDLS, CDR2 YYNGEE. Trimming shortened V by 0 bases and J by 3 bases, and 5 bases separated the two germline ends. This CDR3 reads CASSVGGTDTQYF. CDR3 coding DNA: TGTGCCAGCAGCGTAGGCGGTACAGATACGCAGTATTTT.

This clone was picked up one time. V gene TRBV9 combines with J gene TRBJ2-7; D call uncertain. The length of the CDR3 is 15 residues. Per germline, CDR1 SGDLS and CDR2 YYNGEE. Trimming took off 0 bases at V and 0 bases at J, with 10 bases between the two ends. The CDR3 DNA sequence: TGTGCCAGCAGCGTAGTGGTCAGAACCTCCTACGAGCAGTACTTC. Translation gives CASSVVVRTSYEQYF.

This clone turned up a few times. The J gene is TRBJ1-4, the V gene TRBV9; D possibly corresponds to TRBD1 (5 bases). The CDR3 length is 16 residues. CDR1 is SGDLS and CDR2 is YYNGEE in the germline V gene. V was cut by 0 bases and J by 8 bases, with 17 bases left in between. The CDR3 is CASSVGWSGTGEKLFF. For the CDR3, the DNA is TGTGCCAGCAGCGTAGGGTGGTCGGGGACTGGAGAAAAACTGTTTTTT.

This chain uses TRBV5-1 with TRBJ2-1; 12 positions match TRBD2. The ends lost 2 bases at V and 4 bases at J; junction bases unmatched: 4. This CDR3 has 16 residues. Germline CDR1 reads SGHRS; CDR2 reads YFSETQ. As DNA, the CDR3 is TGCGCCAGCAGCTTAGGCGGACTAGCGGGGTACAATGAGCAGTTCTTC. It translates to CASSLGGLAGYNEQFF.

The V gene is TRBV7-2, the J gene TRBJ2-7; no definite D call. CDR3 size: 13 residues. CDR1 is SGHTA, CDR2 FQGNSA, per germline. Trimming pared 1 base from V and 6 bases from J, leaving 10 bases between. The CDR3 nucleotides are TGTGCCAGCAGCTTAGGGCAGAGGAGCGAGCAGTACTTC. Amino acids: CASSLGQRSEQYF.

The chain couples TRBV10-3 to TRBJ2-2; D possibly corresponds to TRBD1 (6 bases). CDR1 and CDR2 (germline): ENHRY, SYGVKD. The V and J ends lost 5 bases and 2 bases respectively, with 12 bases between them. This CDR3 has 15 residues. The CDR3, as DNA: TGTGCCATCAGTTATGGACAGATAAACACCGGGGAGCTGTTTTTT. This codes for CAISYGQINTGELFF.

V gene TRBV4-3 combines with J gene TRBJ2-2, with TRBD2 matching over 13 bases. V trimming: 1 base; J trimming: 5 bases; junction bases outside the gene matches: 1. The CDR3 consists of 16 residues. The V gene's germline CDR1 is LGHNA and CDR2 YSLEER. The CDR3 loop is CASSQAGLAGTGELFF. Here the CDR3 DNA reads TGCGCCAGCAGCCAAGCGGGACTAGCGGGAACCGGGGAGCTGTTTTTT.

The chain employs TRBV9 and TRBJ2-7; D may be TRBD2 (6 bases). Germline assignment: CDR1 SGDLS and CDR2 YYNGEE. Trimming removed 4 bases from V and 0 bases from J, with 14 bases in between. This CDR3 comprises 15 residues. CDR3 residues: CASSPMGGVSYEQYF. The CDR3 DNA sequence: TGTGCCAGCAGCCCCATGGGCGGGGTCTCCTACGAGCAGTACTTC.

V is TRBV11-3 and J is TRBJ1-3; perhaps TRBD1 as D (5 bases). This CDR3 is 15 amino acids long. Looked up from germline, CDR1 is SGHNT and CDR2 is YENEEA. Trimming cost V 6 bases and J 2 bases, with 14 bases left between them. DNA for the CDR3: TGTGCCAGCAGAGCTAGGGGTCGGGCTGGAAACACCATATATTTT. This sequence encodes CASRARGRAGNTIYF.

V and J are TRBV6-1 and TRBJ1-4; D perhaps matches TRBD1 (6 bases). Germline V lookup: CDR1 MNHNS, CDR2 SASEGT. CDR3 length equals 16 residues. V lost 4 bases and J lost 0, with 12 bases in between. CDR3 DNA: TGTGCCAGCAGTGTAGGACAGAGAACAACTAATGAAAAACTGTTTTTT. Translation: CASSVGQRTTNEKLFF.

V gene TRBV5-6 combines with J gene TRBJ1-3, with no clear D. Trimming stripped 1 base from V and 7 bases from J, with 3 bases between. Germline V gene sequence: CDR1 SGHDT, CDR2 YYEEEE. This CDR3 contains 11 residues. CDR3 coding DNA: TGTGCCAGCAGCTTGAGGAACACCATATATTTT. This sequence encodes CASSLRNTIYF.

The chain combines TRBV13 with TRBJ1-2; D is unresolved. V lost 2 bases to trimming and J lost 5 bases, with 9 bases between them. CDR1 is PRHDT, CDR2 FYEKMQ, per germline (reference sequence). The CDR3 contains 13 residues. The CDR3 loop is CASSLSRVYGYTF. CDR3 sequence (DNA): TGTGCCAGCAGCTTATCAAGGGTATATGGCTACACCTTC.

This chain links TRBV10-3 with TRBJ2-3; 7 bases agree with TRBD2. After removal of 2 bases from V and 0 bases from J, the junction contained 2 bases not matched to a gene. The CDR3 is 15 amino acids. From germline, CDR1 is ENHRY and CDR2 SYGVKD. This CDR3 reads CAISEPGGSTDTQYF. In DNA form, the CDR3 reads TGTGCCATCAGTGAGCCGGGGGGAAGCACAGATACGCAGTATTTT.

Remarks on this clone: The same CDR3 is also encoded by other DNA sequences in this sample. The chain has TRBV25-1 and TRBJ2-2, with 7 positions matching TRBD1. With 3 bases clipped from V and 7 bases from J, the junction kept 8 bases outside the gene matches. The CDR3 length is 15 residues. Germline assignment: CDR1 MGHDK and CDR2 SYGVNS. The CDR3 nucleotides read TGTGCCAGCAGTGATAGGGGGCTACTAGGCGGGGAGCTGTTTTTT. This sequence encodes CASSDRGLLGGELFF. The full variable domain, its missing parts supplied by reference TRBV25-1 and TRBJ2-2, is EADIYQTPRYLVIGTGKKITLECSQTMGHDKMYWYQQDPGMELHLIHYSYGVNSTEKGDLSSESTVSRIRTEHFPLTLESARPSHTSQYLCASSDRGLLGGELFFGEGSRLTVL.

The chain carries TRBV5-4 and TRBJ2-1, with D tentatively TRBD1 (6 bases). Germline CDR1 is SGHNT and CDR2 is YYREEE (reference sequence). V was clipped by 4 bases and J by 8 bases, with 16 bases between them. The CDR3 runs 14 residues. CDR3 DNA: TGTGCCAGCAGCCCTCAGGGGACCGGAGATGAGCAGTTCTTC. This gives the protein CASSPQGTGDEQFF.